This T cell receptor (beta chain) was identified in a study of T-cell reconstitution after alpha-beta-depleted transplantation in children. Broader study findings: By one year post-transplant, T-cell counts and diversity largely arose from T cells that were newly produced.

This clonotype was picked up a small number of times. What it recognizes is unknown. Using unique molecular identifiers, the investigators prepared the TCRbeta library. MiXCR, applied by TCRdb to the PCR reads, yields one record per CDR3 protein. This sample has about a million distinct CDR3 sequences; about 29% occur once, and the top ten carry around 30%. Germline CDR1 reads SQVTM; CDR2 reads ANQGSEA. V was trimmed by 2 bases and J by 2 bases, leaving 10 bases between them. This CDR3 spans 14 amino acids. This clonotype originated in a boy in the first two years of life who had a stem cell transplant for SCID, so the T cells may come from the graft donor. The chain has TRBV29-1 and TRBJ2-1; D is undetermined. Sample: PBMCs, mostly from graft donor cells, taken 360 days after TCRalphabeta/CD19-depleted stem cell transplant. The DNA of the CDR3 is TGCAGCGTTGAAAGGTTAGGCACCTACAATGAGCAGTTCTTC. Translating gives CSVERLGTYNEQFF.